This T cell receptor beta chain came from a study of CD8 T cells in Susac syndrome. RNA was extracted with the RNeasy kit, and a quantity of about 0.45 to 1 ug was reverse transcribed using random hexamers. In TCRdb, the immunoSEQ multiplex PCR reads were re-called with MiXCR into one record per CDR3 protein. Altogether 56,000 or so distinct CDR3 sequences are present, 85% to 95% being singletons, with the ten largest covering 0.75%. This CDR3 is 13 amino acids long. Germline loops: CDR1 ENHRY, CDR2 SYGVKD. V dropped 8 bases and J dropped 7 bases, with 12 bases sitting between them. Sequenced input: CD8+ T cells from PBMCs. The source of this sequence is a human donor with Susac syndrome. The chain uses TRBV10-3 and TRBJ1-6; weak D call: TRBD1 (5 bases). In DNA, the CDR3 is TGTGCCATCTGGGACGGAGAGAATTCACCCCTCCACTTT. Its protein is CAIWDGENSPLHF.